What follows are 31 T cell receptor beta chains derived from one specimen sequenced in a study of T cell changes during pregnancy in multiple sclerosis. Here immunoSEQ multiplex PCR was the method, and the copy in TCRdb shows in-frame clones only, minus some. The table includes approximately 44,000 clones, around nine tenths detected once. The sample in question was CD4+ T cells from peripheral blood mononuclear cells, obtained before pregnancy. Every receptor here comes from a female donor with multiple sclerosis, enrolled in a pregnancy study.

This chain links TRBV2 with TRBJ2-7; 10 bases are a match to TRBD1. This CDR3 is 19 amino acids long. V lost 6 bases and J lost 3; bases outside the gene matches: 20. CDR1 and CDR2 from the germline V gene are SNHLY and FYNNEI. This CDR3 is CASSGTGTGVLEWFYEQYF. CDR3 DNA sequence: TGTGCCAGCAGCGGTACCGGGACAGGGGTATTAGAGTGGTTCTACGAGCAGTACTTC.

This chain joins TRBV9 and TRBJ2-6; TRBD1 agrees at 10 bases. Unmatched junction bases numbered 10, after V lost 4 bases and J lost 0 bases. The germline V gene encodes CDR1 SGDLS and CDR2 YYNGEE. This CDR3 region has 19 residues. DNA for the CDR3: TGTGCCAGCAGCTTGACAGGGGGCCCCATCCGCTCTGGGGCCAACGTCCTGACTTTC. Amino acids: CASSLTGGPIRSGANVLTF.

V gene TRBV6-1 combines with J gene TRBJ2-5; D perhaps matches TRBD2 (5 bases). With the DNA end fitting TRBJ2-7 better, the J assignment may be wrong. CDR3 length equals 12 residues. The germline V gene encodes CDR1 MNHNS and CDR2 SASEGT. CDR3 sequence (DNA): TGTGCCAGCAGTAGGGAGATCTACGAGCAGTACTTC. Translating it yields CASSREIYEQYF.

The chain links TRBV18 to TRBJ2-1, with 7 bases identical to TRBD2. The CDR3 spans 16 residues. With 5 bases clipped from V and 6 bases from J, the junction kept 13 bases outside the gene matches. Germline V CDR1 and CDR2: KGHSH, LQKENI. The CDR3 DNA sequence: TGTGCCAGCTCATCGCCTAGCGGAGTTCTCCTCAATGAGCAGTTCTTC. Its protein product is CASSSPSGVLLNEQFF.

The genes are TRBV19 and TRBJ1-1, with TRBD1 matching 10 bases. Germline assignment: CDR1 LNHDA and CDR2 SQIVND (reference sequence). The CDR3 consists of 14 residues. The junction had 11 bases not matched to a gene; V was cut back by 6 bases and J by 10 bases. CDR3 nucleotide sequence: TGTGCCAGTAGCGGCACTTCGACAGGGGGCGGAGCTTTCTTT. Its translation: CASSGTSTGGGAFF.

The chain joins TRBV7-3 to TRBJ2-1; 9 nucleotides match TRBD2. CDR1 and CDR2 (germline): SGHTA, FQGTGA. This CDR3 contains 14 residues. V shed 5 bases and J 4 bases; nucleotides not matched to a gene: 3. The CDR3 coding sequence is TGTGCCAGCAGCCGCGGGGGGGTATACAATGAGCAGTTCTTC. Translated: CASSRGGVYNEQFF.

V is TRBV6-1 and J is TRBJ2-1; TRBD2 agrees at 9 bases. The CDR3 is 17 residues long. The germline CDR1 and CDR2 sequences are MNHNS and SASEGT. V was clipped by 4 bases and J by 8 bases; unmatched bases: 15. The CDR3 reads CASSARPGLAAPDEQFF. The DNA of the CDR3 is TGTGCCAGCAGTGCTCGCCCGGGACTAGCTGCACCCGATGAGCAGTTCTTC.

This chain joins TRBV19 and TRBJ2-7; D is possibly TRBD2 (5 bases). With 4 bases removed from V and 3 bases from J, the gap between germline ends came to 19 bases. Germline CDR1 reads LNHDA; CDR2 reads SQIVND (reference sequence). This CDR3 comprises 16 residues. The CDR3 DNA follows: TGTGCCAGTAGTACGGAGGTCGGGATCTCGATCTACGAGCAGTACTTC. Its translation: CASSTEVGISIYEQYF.

The chain recombines TRBV7-3 with TRBJ2-7, with 7 bases aligning to TRBD1. V dropped 6 bases and J dropped 0; count of bases not matched to a gene: 5. The germline V gene encodes CDR1 SGHTA and CDR2 FQGTGA. The CDR3 loop spans 14 amino acids. This CDR3 is CASRSRDSSYEQYF. In DNA form, the CDR3 reads TGTGCCAGCAGGTCCCGGGACAGCTCCTACGAGCAGTACTTC.

The chain combines TRBV5-4 with TRBJ2-3; 7 nucleotides align to TRBD2. The CDR3 runs 15 residues. Germline trimming cut 5 bases from V and 3 bases from J; bases unmatched to any gene: 9. Germline V lookup: CDR1 SGHNT, CDR2 YYREEE (reference sequence). The CDR3 DNA follows: TGTGCCAGCAGTACCCCGCGGGGGAGGACAGATACGCAGTATTTT. Its protein is CASSTPRGRTDTQYF.

This chain links TRBV5-1 with TRBJ1-1; 7 bases are a match to TRBD1. The ends lost 3 bases at V and 4 bases at J; junction bases unmatched: 9. CDR1 SGHRS and CDR2 YFSETQ come from the germline V gene. This CDR3 has 15 amino acids. Written as DNA, the CDR3 is TGCGCCAGCAGCTCTACAGGGGCGGATGGCACTGAAGCTTTCTTT. Amino acids: CASSSTGADGTEAFF.

The chain couples TRBV27 to TRBJ2-1; 7 nucleotides agree with TRBD1. J gave up 4 bases and V 5 bases, and 17 bases lay outside the gene matches. Germline CDR1 and CDR2: MNHEY and SMNVEV (reference sequence). The CDR3 has 18 residues. CDR3: CASSKYRTGTALYNEQFF. CDR3 DNA sequence: TGTGCCAGCAGTAAATATCGGACCGGGACAGCTTTATACAATGAGCAGTTCTTC.

The V and J genes are TRBV9 and TRBJ2-6, with D perhaps matching TRBD2 (6 bases). CDR3 size: 13 residues. Trimming pared 7 bases from V and 1 base from J, leaving 6 bases between. From germline, CDR1 is SGDLS and CDR2 YYNGEE. In DNA form, the CDR3 reads TGTGCCAGCGGGGGGTCTGGGGCCAACGTCCTGACTTTC. Amino acids: CASGGSGANVLTF.

On this clone: This same CDR3 is encoded by further DNA sequences in the sample. The V gene is TRBV27, the J gene TRBJ1-5; D is possibly TRBD1 (6 bases). Germline V CDR1 and CDR2: MNHEY, SMNVEV (reference sequence). The CDR3 is made up of 14 amino acids. V was clipped by 5 bases and J by 2 bases, with 10 bases between them. The CDR3 reads CASSPYRGNQPQHF. The CDR3 DNA reads as TGTGCCAGCAGTCCTTACAGGGGCAATCAGCCCCAGCATTTT.

The J gene is TRBJ2-7, the V gene TRBV27; 11 bases are a match to TRBD2. The trim removed 5 bases at V and 7 bases at J, leaving 10 bases unmatched. The CDR3 runs to 15 residues. Germline V gene data show CDR1 as MNHEY and CDR2 as SMNVEV (reference sequence). The CDR3 sequence is CASSIIAGGLGEQYF. CDR3 coding DNA: TGTGCCAGCAGTATAATAGCGGGAGGGCTGGGGGAGCAGTACTTC.

The gene calls are TRBV2 and TRBJ2-7; D gene uncertain. Germline values: CDR1 SNHLY, CDR2 FYNNEI. This CDR3 spans 13 amino acids. Deletions cut 8 bases from V and 1 base from J, with 12 bases between. CDR3 sequence reads: CASGQFRSYEQYF. CDR3 bases: TGTGCCAGCGGCCAGTTCCGATCCTACGAGCAGTACTTC.

This rearrangement joins TRBV4-1 to TRBJ2-1; 8 nucleotides match TRBD2. CDR3 length equals 16 residues. CDR1 and CDR2 from the germline V gene are MGHRA and YSYEKL. V shed 2 bases, J shed 5 bases, and the junction held 8 bases outside the gene matches. The CDR3 is CASSQNAGGIHNEQFF. CDR3 sequence (DNA): TGCGCCAGCAGCCAAAACGCGGGGGGAATTCACAATGAGCAGTTCTTC.

V is TRBV14 and J is TRBJ2-3, with D uncertain. The CDR3 has 12 amino acids. Trimming took off 5 bases at V and 0 bases at J, with 3 bases between the two ends. In germline, CDR1 is SGHDN, CDR2 FVKESK. CDR3 sequence: CASSTSTDTQYF. The CDR3 DNA reads TGTGCCAGCAGCACTAGCACAGATACGCAGTATTTT.

The chain employs TRBV6-6 and TRBJ2-2, with TRBD1 matching 7 bases. The CDR3 sequence is 15 residues long. In germline, CDR1 is MNHNY, CDR2 SVGAGI (reference sequence). J lost 4 bases, V lost 4 bases, and 6 bases had no gene match. Here the CDR3 reads CASSLGQAVTGELFF. The CDR3 bases are TGTGCCAGCAGTTTAGGACAGGCCGTCACCGGGGAGCTGTTTTTT.

The rearrangement uses TRBV7-9 and TRBJ2-3; 8 bases fit TRBD2. V shed 3 bases and J 6 bases; nucleotides not matched to a gene: 8. Germline V gene data show CDR1 as SEHNR and CDR2 as FQNEAQ (reference sequence). The CDR3 runs to 15 residues. CDR3 coding DNA: TGTGCCAGCAGCTTTCGGGGGGGGCCGAGGGATACGCAGTATTTT. It codes for CASSFRGGPRDTQYF.

The V and J genes are TRBV4-1 and TRBJ1-4, with 7 bases fitting TRBD1. J was trimmed by 3 bases and V by 2 bases; bases with no gene match: 0. CDR3 length equals 14 residues. CDR1 is MGHRA and CDR2 is YSYEKL in the germline V gene. CDR3 in DNA: TGCGCCAGCAGCCAACAGGGGGCTAATGAAAAACTGTTTTTT. Translated: CASSQQGANEKLFF.

This rearrangement joins TRBV10-3 to TRBJ2-2; TRBD1 matches at 7 bases. J gave up 3 bases and V 8 bases, and 3 bases lay outside the gene matches. From germline, CDR1 is ENHRY and CDR2 SYGVKD. The CDR3 is made up of 13 amino acids. CDR3 amino acids: CAISDRDTGELFF. The CDR3, as DNA: TGTGCCATCTCTGACAGGGACACCGGGGAGCTGTTTTTT.

CDR3 loop: CASSGPGNNEKLFF. The CDR3 region has the DNA TGTGCCAGCAGTGGTCCGGGGAATAATGAAAAACTGTTTTTT. The chain has TRBV2 and TRBJ1-4; D uncertain. The CDR3 spans 14 residues. Germline CDR1 is SNHLY and CDR2 is FYNNEI. With 4 bases removed from V and 4 bases from J, the gap between germline ends came to 10 bases.

The V gene is TRBV10-1, the J gene TRBJ2-6; 8 bases match TRBD2. The CDR3 has 21 residues. Germline assignment: CDR1 WNHNN and CDR2 SYGVQD (reference sequence). V was pared by 0 bases and J by 0 bases, with 13 bases of the junction left unmatched. The CDR3 loop is CASSESREGDKRGSGANVLTF. The CDR3 nucleotides are TGCGCCAGCAGTGAGTCCCGGGAGGGGGACAAGAGAGGCTCTGGGGCCAACGTCCTGACTTTC.

The CDR3 DNA sequence: TGTGCCAGCAGTTTGGAGGGCGAGGGCACAGATACGCAGTATTTT. This gives the protein CASSLEGEGTDTQYF. The chain carries TRBV28 and TRBJ2-3; perhaps TRBD2 as D (6 bases). The V gene's germline CDR1 is MDHEN and CDR2 SYDVKM. The CDR3 is 15 amino acids. The V end lost 3 bases, the J end lost 1 base, and 11 bases lay between the germline ends.

The V and J genes are TRBV2 and TRBJ1-2, with D maybe TRBD1 (6 bases). The CDR3 consists of 17 residues. Germline values: CDR1 SNHLY, CDR2 FYNNEI. With 3 bases removed from V and 7 bases from J, the gap between germline ends came to 24 bases. The CDR3 sequence is CASSEWGRQASPGGYTF. The CDR3 DNA reads as TGTGCCAGCAGTGAGTGGGGGAGACAGGCTTCCCCAGGTGGCTACACCTTC.

The rearrangement joins TRBV7-8 to TRBJ1-5; 7 bases agree with TRBD1. The CDR3 contains 16 residues. Germline V gene lookup returns CDR1 SGHVS and CDR2 FQNEAQ. V lost 5 bases, J lost 2 bases, and 9 bases stayed unmatched. Here the CDR3 reads CASSPRGLGGNQPQHF. Written as DNA, the CDR3 is TGTGCCAGCAGCCCTAGGGGGCTTGGGGGCAATCAGCCCCAGCATTTT.

The chain uses TRBV4-2 and TRBJ2-3, with D perhaps matching TRBD1 (5 bases). V shed 1 base and J shed 6 bases, with 8 bases lying between them. The germline CDR1 and CDR2 sequences are LGHNA and YNFKEQ. The CDR3 is 13 residues long. The CDR3 bases are TGTGCCAGCAGCCAAGCCTCAGGGGATACGCAGTATTTT. Translation gives CASSQASGDTQYF.

The CDR3 DNA reads TGTGCCAGCAGCTTAGGACTCCGACTAGCGGGAATTGGAGGTGAGCAGTTCTTC. Protein: CASSLGLRLAGIGGEQFF. The chain links TRBV7-9 to TRBJ2-1; 11 positions agree with TRBD2. The CDR3 is 18 residues long. Germline trimming cut 1 base from V and 9 bases from J; bases unmatched to any gene: 14. Germline V gives CDR1 SEHNR, CDR2 FQNEAQ (reference sequence).

This sequence joins TRBV27 and TRBJ2-7; 13 bases map to TRBD2. Germline V gene data show CDR1 as MNHEY and CDR2 as SMNVEV (reference sequence). V shed 5 bases and J 2 bases; nucleotides not matched to a gene: 3. This CDR3 has 15 residues. The CDR3 spells CASSRGTSGTYEQYF. CDR3 coding DNA: TGTGCCAGCAGTAGGGGGACTAGCGGGACCTACGAGCAGTACTTC.

The rearrangement uses TRBV6-1 and TRBJ1-2, with no clear D. Germline CDR1 reads MNHNS; CDR2 reads SASEGT. Trimming removed 4 bases from V and 7 bases from J, with 10 bases in between. The length of the CDR3 is 12 residues. The CDR3 here is CASSGPSGGYTF. For the CDR3, the DNA is TGTGCCAGCAGTGGACCGAGCGGTGGCTACACCTTC.